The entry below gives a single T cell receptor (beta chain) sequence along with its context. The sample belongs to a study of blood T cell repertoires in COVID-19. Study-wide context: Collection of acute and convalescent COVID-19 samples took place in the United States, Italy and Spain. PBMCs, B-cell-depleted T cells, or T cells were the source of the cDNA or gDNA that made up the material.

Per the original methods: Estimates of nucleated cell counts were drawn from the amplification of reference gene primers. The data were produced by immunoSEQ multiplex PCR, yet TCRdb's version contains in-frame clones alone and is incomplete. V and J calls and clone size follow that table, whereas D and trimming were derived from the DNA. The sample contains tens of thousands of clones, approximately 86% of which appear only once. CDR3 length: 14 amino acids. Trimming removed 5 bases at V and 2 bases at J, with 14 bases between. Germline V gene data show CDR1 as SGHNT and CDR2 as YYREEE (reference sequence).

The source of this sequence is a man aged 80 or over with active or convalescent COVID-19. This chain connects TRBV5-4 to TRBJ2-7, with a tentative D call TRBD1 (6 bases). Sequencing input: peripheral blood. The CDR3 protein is CASSKPGQPYEQYV. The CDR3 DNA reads TGTGCCAGCAGTAAGCCGGGACAACCCTACGAGCAGTACGTC.